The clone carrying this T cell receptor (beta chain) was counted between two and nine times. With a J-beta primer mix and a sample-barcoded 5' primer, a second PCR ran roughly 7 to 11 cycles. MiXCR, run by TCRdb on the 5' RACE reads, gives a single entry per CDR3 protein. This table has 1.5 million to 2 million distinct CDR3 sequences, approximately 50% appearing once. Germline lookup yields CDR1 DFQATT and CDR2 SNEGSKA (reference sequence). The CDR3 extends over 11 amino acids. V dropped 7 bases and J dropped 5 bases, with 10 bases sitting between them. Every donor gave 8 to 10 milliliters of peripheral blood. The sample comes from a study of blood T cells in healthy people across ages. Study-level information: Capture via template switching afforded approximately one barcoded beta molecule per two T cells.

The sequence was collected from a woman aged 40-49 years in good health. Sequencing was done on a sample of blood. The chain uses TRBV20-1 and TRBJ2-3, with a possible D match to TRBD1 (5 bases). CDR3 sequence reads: CSVVRGDTQYF. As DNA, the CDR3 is TGCAGTGTTGTAAGGGGAGATACGCAGTATTTT.